This T cell receptor (beta chain) was profiled in a study of Tregs in tolerant kidney transplant recipients. Overall study findings and caveats: Biological reproducibility was not directly addressed in this study.

As concerns this clone: Its antigen is unknown. The sample holds other DNA sequences that translate to the same CDR3.

TCRdb keeps only in-frame clones here, not all; method: immunoSEQ multiplex PCR. Of 240,000 or so clones detected, more than 65% appear once; the ten largest clones hold approximately 0.69%. Looked up from germline, CDR1 is SQVTM and CDR2 is ANQGSEA. After removal of 6 bases from V and 8 bases from J, the junction contained 6 bases not matched to a gene. The CDR3 runs 12 residues. V is TRBV29-1 and J is TRBJ1-2; 10 bases are a match to TRBD1. The specimen sequenced was CD4+ T cells from blood. The receptor was derived from a human donor in good health. CDR3 nucleotide sequence: TGCAGCGTCGGGGACAGGGGTCGAGGCTACACCTTC. Translated: CSVGDRGRGYTF. The full variable domain, rest sourced from reference TRBV29-1 and TRBJ1-2, is SAVISQKPSRDICQRGTSLTIQCQVDSQVTMMFWYRQQPGQSLTLIATANQGSEATYESGFVIDKFPISRPNLTFSTLTVSNMSPEDSSIYLCSVGDRGRGYTFGSGTRLTVV.